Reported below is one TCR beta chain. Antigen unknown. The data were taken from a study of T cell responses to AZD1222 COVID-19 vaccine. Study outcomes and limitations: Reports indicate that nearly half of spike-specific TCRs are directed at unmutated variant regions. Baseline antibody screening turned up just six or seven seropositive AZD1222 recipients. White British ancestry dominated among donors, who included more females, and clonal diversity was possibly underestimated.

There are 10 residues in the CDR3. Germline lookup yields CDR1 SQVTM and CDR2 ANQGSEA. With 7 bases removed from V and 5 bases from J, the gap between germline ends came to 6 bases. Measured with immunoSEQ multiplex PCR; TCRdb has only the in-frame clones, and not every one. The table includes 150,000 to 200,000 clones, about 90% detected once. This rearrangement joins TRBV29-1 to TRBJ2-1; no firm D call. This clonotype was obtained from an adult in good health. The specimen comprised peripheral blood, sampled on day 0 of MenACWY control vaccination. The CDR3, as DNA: TGCAGCGAAGGACACAATGAGCAGTTCTTC. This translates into CSEGHNEQFF.